One and the same sample provided the 14 T cell receptor beta chains below, sequenced in a study of OX40 agonist ivuxolimab in advanced cancers. Method: immunoSEQ multiplex PCR; TCRdb's copy keeps in-frame clones and lacks some. The data hold 67,000 or so clones, with around 81% observed a single time. Sequenced material: CD4+ or CD8+ T cells sorted from blood, taken in a trial of the OX40 agonist ivuxolimab. The source of these receptors is an adult with an advanced solid tumor such as melanoma, head and neck, liver or kidney cancer.

This chain joins TRBV11-3 and TRBJ2-1; 7 positions agree with TRBD2. Germline V CDR1 and CDR2: SGHNT, YENEEA. CDR3 length equals 14 residues. After removal of 5 bases from V and 0 bases from J, the junction contained 1 base not matched to a gene. The DNA for the CDR3 is TGTGCCAGCAGCCGGACTAGCTCCTACAATGAGCAGTTCTTC. This gives the protein CASSRTSSYNEQFF. The full variable domain, with the rest looked up from reference TRBV11-3 and TRBJ2-1, is EAGVVQSPRYKIIEKKQPVAFWCNPISGHNTLYWYLQNLGQGPELLIRYENEEAVDDSQLPKDRFSAERLKGVDSTLKIQPAELGDSAVYLCASSRTSSYNEQFFGPGTRLTVL.

This clone appeared a few times. The gene calls are TRBV4-1 and TRBJ1-2; D is unresolved. Germline lookup yields CDR1 MGHRA and CDR2 YSYEKL. Deletions cut 0 bases from V and 6 bases from J, with 14 bases between. This CDR3 is built from 15 residues. The CDR3 reads CASSQENWGDDGYTF. DNA of the CDR3: TGCGCCAGCAGCCAAGAGAACTGGGGTGACGATGGCTACACCTTC.

This rearrangement joins TRBV4-2 to TRBJ1-2; tentatively, D is TRBD1 (5 bases). This CDR3 spans 14 amino acids. The ends were cut back, 0 bases at V and 5 bases at J, with 10 bases in the middle. The germline CDR1 and CDR2 sequences are LGHNA and YNFKEQ. CDR3 sequence reads: CASSQDAEGYGYTF. The DNA for the CDR3 is TGTGCCAGCAGCCAAGACGCGGAGGGGTATGGCTACACCTTC.

The chain has TRBV27 and TRBJ2-1; 9 bases are a match to TRBD2. CDR3 length: 14 residues. Germline CDR1 MNHEY, CDR2 SMNVEV (reference sequence). Trimming at V came to 6 bases and at J to 9 bases, leaving 9 bases not matched to a gene. CDR3 DNA: TGTGCCAGCAGATGGTTTAGCGGGAGTAGTGAGCAGTTCTTC. Protein product: CASRWFSGSSEQFF.

The chain is built from TRBV19 and TRBJ2-2; 9 bases align to TRBD2. Germline CDR1 reads LNHDA; CDR2 reads SQIVND (reference sequence). The CDR3 is 15 residues long. Losses at the gene ends were 2 bases for V and 7 bases for J; bases not matched to a gene: 5. The CDR3 loop is CASSITAGGIGELFF. For the CDR3, the DNA is TGTGCCAGTAGTATAACAGCGGGAGGTATCGGGGAGCTGTTTTTT.

The chain has TRBV14 and TRBJ2-2; 7 bases agree with TRBD1. CDR1 is SGHDN, CDR2 FVKESK, per germline. The CDR3 is 15 residues long. Germline trimming cut 4 bases from V and 0 bases from J; bases unmatched to any gene: 2. In DNA form, the CDR3 reads TGTGCCAGCAGCCGAACAGGGGCGAACACCGGGGAGCTGTTTTTT. Its protein is CASSRTGANTGELFF. Full variable domain (missing parts from reference TRBV14 and TRBJ2-2): EAGVTQFPSHSVIEKGQTVTLRCDPISGHDNLYWYRRVMGKEIKFLLHFVKESKQDESGMPNNRFLAERTGGTYSTLKVQPAELEDSGVYFCASSRTGANTGELFFGEGSRLTVL.

This clone was observed a single time. The genes are TRBV6-5 and TRBJ1-1; unclear D gene. Trimming shortened V by 2 bases and J by 11 bases, and 18 bases separated the two germline ends. CDR1 is MNHEY and CDR2 is SVGAGI in the germline V gene. This CDR3 has 14 residues. CDR3: CASSYTSYSPAAFF. The CDR3 DNA follows: TGTGCCAGCAGTTACACCTCCTACAGCCCTGCGGCTTTCTTT.

The V gene is TRBV7-2, the J gene TRBJ1-1; D is unresolved. V gave up 6 bases and J gave up 1 base, with 12 bases separating them. The CDR3 extends over 14 amino acids. Germline CDR1 and CDR2: SGHTA and FQGNSA. The CDR3 here is CASSSIIWNTEAFF. The CDR3 nucleotides read TGTGCCAGCAGTTCTATTATCTGGAACACTGAAGCTTTCTTT.

This clone was counted between two and nine times. The chain recombines TRBV28 with TRBJ1-5; 8 nucleotides match TRBD1. The CDR3 is 15 amino acids. Per germline, CDR1 MDHEN and CDR2 SYDVKM. V lost 2 bases to trimming and J lost 1 base; unmatched junction nucleotides: 1. CDR3 protein: CASSLHRGSNQPQHF. Written as DNA, the CDR3 is TGTGCCAGCAGTTTACACAGGGGGAGCAATCAGCCCCAGCATTTT. Supplemented by reference TRBV28 and TRBJ1-5, the full variable domain reads DVKVTQSSRYLVKRTGEKVFLECVQDMDHENMFWYRQDPGLGLRLIYFSYDVKMKEKGDIPEGYSVSREKKERFSLILESASTNQTSMYLCASSLHRGSNQPQHFGDGTRLSIL.

The chain combines TRBV7-9 with TRBJ2-3; a possible D gene is TRBD2 (6 bases). Germline values: CDR1 SEHNR, CDR2 FQNEAQ (reference sequence). This CDR3 is 13 amino acids long. V dropped 10 bases and J dropped 2 bases, with 13 bases sitting between them. Written as DNA, the CDR3 is TGTGCCATTCCGGCGGGACTCACAGATACGCAGTATTTT. It translates to CAIPAGLTDTQYF.

V and J are TRBV18 and TRBJ1-1; 7 bases line up with TRBD1. Per germline, CDR1 KGHSH and CDR2 LQKENI. V dropped 6 bases and J dropped 6; count of bases not matched to a gene: 4. The CDR3 length is 12 residues. Here the CDR3 reads CASSFGQAEAFF. The CDR3 coding sequence is TGTGCCAGCTCGTTCGGACAGGCTGAAGCTTTCTTT.

The chain employs TRBV2 and TRBJ2-2, with 10 positions matching TRBD2. Looked up from germline, CDR1 is SNHLY and CDR2 is FYNNEI. V was pared by 8 bases and J by 6 bases, with 3 bases of the junction left unmatched. This CDR3 is built from 13 residues. The CDR3, as DNA: TGTGCCAGCCACAGCGGGAGGGCCGGGGAGCTGTTTTTT. Amino acid sequence: CASHSGRAGELFF.

This clone was counted between two and nine times. This chain connects TRBV7-9 to TRBJ2-7, with D perhaps matching TRBD1 (5 bases). V was clipped by 2 bases and J by 3 bases, with 17 bases between them. The germline gives CDR1 SEHNR, CDR2 FQNEAQ (reference sequence). The CDR3 contains 16 residues. The CDR3 DNA reads TGTGCCAGCAGCTTAACCGGTCAGGGAAGTGGCTACGAGCAGTACTTC. This codes for CASSLTGQGSGYEQYF.

This clone was picked up a small number of times. The gene calls are TRBV19 and TRBJ2-7; 9 bases are a match to TRBD1. Trimming cost V 6 bases and J 7 bases; bases outside gene matches: 10. The CDR3 consists of 14 residues. CDR1 LNHDA and CDR2 SQIVND come from the germline V gene (reference sequence). DNA of the CDR3: TGTGCCAGTAGCCGGGACAGGGCATTCGGGGAGCAGTACTTC. Translation: CASSRDRAFGEQYF.